The table lists the clone carrying this T cell receptor beta chain with many counts. Patients aged 18 to 65 with hyperthyroidism were newly diagnosed, with duration under 2 months. Diagnoses used clinical symptoms, serum thyroxine and TRAb, thyroid ultrasound and orbital computed tomography. The sample belongs to a study of T cells in Graves' hyperthyroidism and ophthalmopathy. Germline values: CDR1 SGHVS, CDR2 FQNEAQ. V lost 4 bases, J lost 1 base, and 6 bases stayed unmatched. CDR3 length equals 17 residues. The CDR3 regions of TCR beta were amplified from RNA transcripts. When the TCR CDR3 underwent first-round RT-PCR, the HTBI primer set was used. TCRdb reprocessed the multiplex PCR reads via MiXCR and lists one record per CDR3 protein. The sample consists of about 130,000 distinct CDR3 sequences, approximately 24% of them appearing once.

The source of this sequence is a woman in her forties or fifties with Graves' hyperthyroidism that later progressed to Graves' ophthalmopathy. This chain links TRBV7-8 with TRBJ2-3, with 12 bases fitting TRBD2. Sequenced input: blood. The CDR3 sequence: CASSSRLAGAGTDTQYF. CDR3 nucleotides: TGTGCCAGCAGCTCCAGACTAGCGGGAGCGGGCACAGATACGCAGTATTTT.